This T cell receptor (beta chain) was sequenced in a study of blood T cell repertoires in COVID-19. The germline V gene has CDR1 SGHRS and CDR2 YFSETQ. With 4 bases clipped from V and 1 base from J, the junction kept 1 base outside the gene matches. This CDR3 contains 14 residues. As originally analysed: The assay estimated nucleated cells by amplifying reference gene primers. Sequencing was performed with immunoSEQ multiplex PCR; in TCRdb, only in-frame clones are kept and a portion is missing. D and trimming come from the DNA, and the V and J calls and clone size come from that table. The data hold about 270,000 clones, with more than 75% observed a single time. This clone occurred once.

The TCR originated in a woman at least 80 years old with COVID-19, enrolled during active disease. Sample: peripheral blood. The chain is built from TRBV5-1 and TRBJ1-3; 8 bases are shared with TRBD1. The DNA for the CDR3 is TGCGCCAGCAGCCGGACAGGGTCTGGAAACACCATATATTTT. Translating it yields CASSRTGSGNTIYF.